This T cell receptor (beta chain) is from a study of cytomegalovirus exposure and HLA in healthy donors. With 60 Vbeta and 13 Jbeta primers, the PCR was carried out. Measured with immunoSEQ multiplex PCR; TCRdb has only the in-frame clones, and not every one. Its clone listing holds 70,000 or so clones. The trim removed 1 base at V and 1 base at J, leaving 11 bases unmatched. This CDR3 comprises 18 residues. Germline CDR1 reads SGHRS; CDR2 reads YFSETQ. The sequenced material came from PBMCs. J is TRBJ1-3 and V is TRBV5-1; TRBD1 matches at 7 bases. The TCR originated in a boy between 10 and 17 years old in good health and CMV-seronegative. The chain's CDR3 is CASSLSSRGSLSGNTIYF. The CDR3 region has the DNA TGCGCCAGCAGCTTGTCCAGCAGGGGGTCGCTTTCTGGAAACACCATATATTTT.